The clone carrying this T cell receptor beta chain was seen only once. Germline CDR1 is LNHDA and CDR2 is SQIVND (reference sequence). V was clipped by 5 bases and J by 8 bases; unmatched bases: 4. The CDR3 runs to 13 residues. The data were taken from a study of siplizumab effects on memory and regulatory T cells. TCRdb's copy holds only in-frame clones and misses some; the assay was immunoSEQ multiplex PCR. The table lists 100,000 or so clones, around 90% of them singletons. The V gene is TRBV19, the J gene TRBJ2-1, with 9 bases identical to TRBD1. The origin of this receptor is a human donor in good health. Sequenced: non-Treg CD4+ T cells sorted from blood. CDR3 nucleotides: TGTGCCAGTAGTGCGGACAGGGGTTATGAGCAGTTCTTC. As protein: CASSADRGYEQFF. Supplemented by reference TRBV19 and TRBJ2-1, the full variable domain reads DGGITQSPKYLFRKEGQNVTLSCEQNLNHDAMYWYRQDPGQGLRLIYYSQIVNDFQKGDIAEGYSVSREKKESFPLTVTSAQKNPTAFYLCASSADRGYEQFFGPGTRLTVL.